In its sample, the clone carrying this T cell receptor (beta chain) was seen a few times. The antigen is not known. Germline CDR1 is KGHSH and CDR2 is LQKENI. Germline trimming cut 6 bases from V and 7 bases from J; bases unmatched to any gene: 8. The CDR3 covers 14 residues. Noted time point: week 47, end of study. Each dose delivered 300 ug of mutant IDH1 20-mer peptide subcutaneously with imiquimod. Each donor presented with a new WHO grade 3 or 4 astrocytoma that tested IDH1-mutant and showed ATRX loss. Sequencing used immunoSEQ multiplex PCR; TCRdb keeps in-frame clones, though not all of them. Of under 60,000 clones listed, 76% are singletons. The data originate from a study of a mutant IDH1 vaccine in newly diagnosed glioma. In the study overall: Patients began vaccination 4-6 weeks after radiotherapy alone, or with temozolomide cycles.

General study points: Top-clonotype changes in peripheral T cells seemed unrelated to pseudoprogression.

This chain joins TRBV18 and TRBJ1-2; the match to TRBD1 covers 10 bases. The sequence was collected from a woman aged 40-49 years with glioma. Some clones in this sample may be carry-over from other donors' samples. Source: PBMCs, taken from a glioma patient whose treatment included an IDH1 peptide vaccine. The CDR3 bases are TGTGCCAGCTCCCCCGAGGGACAGGGGACTGGCTACACCTTC. It specifies CASSPEGQGTGYTF.